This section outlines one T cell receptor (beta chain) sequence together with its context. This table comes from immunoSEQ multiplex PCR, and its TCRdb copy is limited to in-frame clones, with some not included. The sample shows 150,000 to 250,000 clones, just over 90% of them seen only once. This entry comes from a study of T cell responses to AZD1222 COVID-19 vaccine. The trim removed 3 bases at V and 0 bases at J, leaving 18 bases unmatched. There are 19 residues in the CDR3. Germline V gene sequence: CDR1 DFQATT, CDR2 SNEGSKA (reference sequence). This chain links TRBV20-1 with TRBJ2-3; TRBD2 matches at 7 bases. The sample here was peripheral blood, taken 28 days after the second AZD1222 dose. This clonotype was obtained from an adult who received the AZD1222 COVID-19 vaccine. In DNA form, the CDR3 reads TGCAGTGCTAGTAAGCGGGAAATATTTGTTGTCGGGAGCACAGATACGCAGTATTTT. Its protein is CSASKREIFVVGSTDTQYF.